This TCR beta chain was sequenced for a study of blood T cell repertoires in COVID-19. About the study: Samples came from the United States, Italy and Spain, spanning acute and convalescent COVID-19. PBMCs, B-cell-depleted T cells, or T cells were the source of the cDNA or gDNA that made up the material.

Under the authors' procedure: Reference gene primer amplification gave nucleated cell count estimates. This table comes from immunoSEQ multiplex PCR, and its TCRdb copy is limited to in-frame clones, with some not included. D and trimming come from the DNA, and the V and J calls and clone size come from that table. Of a few hundred thousand clones listed, just under 90% were seen once; the top ten hold 11%. The CDR3 is made up of 14 amino acids. Trimming took 3 bases from V and 3 from J; bases not matched to a gene: 4. The germline gives CDR1 MGHRA, CDR2 YSYEKL. Enrolled during active infection, Seattle patients were then followed longitudinally.

This clonotype originated in a woman in her twenties or thirties with COVID-19, enrolled during active disease. The chain has TRBV4-1 and TRBJ1-1; 7 nucleotides line up with TRBD1. The specimen sequenced was peripheral blood. In nucleotides, the CDR3 is TGCGCCAGCAGCCAGCAGGGGGTGGACACTGAAGCTTTCTTT. Encoded protein: CASSQQGVDTEAFF.